These T cell receptor beta chains were read from a single sample in a study of vaccination and CD4 T cells after COVID-19. TCRdb analysed the PCR reads with MiXCR anew, one entry per CDR3 protein. The repertoire holds about 33,000 distinct CDR3 sequences, with approximately 40% as singletons. The material was CD4+ T cells from blood, obtained about 7 months after SARS-CoV-2 vaccination. The receptors were sampled from a human donor who had recovered from COVID-19. The CDR3 runs from the conserved cysteine through the conserved F or W. D genes are given only for firm matches. A row's size may be missing; if present it is once, few, many or a size class.

TRBV7-2	TRBJ2-3	few	TRBD2	TGTGCCAGCAGCTCCTTAGCGGGAGTATTAGATACGCAGTATTTT	CASSSLAGVLDTQYF
TRBV5-4	TRBJ2-1	.	TRBD2	TGTGCCAGCAGCACCGGGACTAGCGGGAGCCTGGGGAATGAGCAGTTCTTC	CASSTGTSGSLGNEQFF
TRBV6-1	TRBJ2-7	.	.	TGTGCCAGCAGGGCCAGGGTAACCTACGAGCAGTACTTC	CASRARVTYEQYF
TRBV15	TRBJ2-3	.	TRBD1	TGTGCCACCAGCAGAGAGGACAGGGGGCTGGCAGATACGCAGTATTTT	CATSREDRGLADTQYF
TRBV12-3/TRBV12-4	TRBJ2-6	.	.	TGTGCCAGCAGGGGACCTCTTAGGGTTGGGGCCAACGTCCTGACTTTC	CASRGPLRVGANVLTF
TRBV5-1	TRBJ1-5	once	.	TGCGCCAGCAGCCCACAAGGTAGCAATCAGCCCCAGCATTTT	CASSPQGSNQPQHF
TRBV19	TRBJ2-7	few	.	TGTGCCAGTAGTATAGCGGGGTACGGCTACGAGCAGTACTTC	CASSIAGYGYEQYF
TRBV6-1	TRBJ2-7	.	.	TGTGCCAGCAGTCAGGGACGGGACGGGCGACAGCAGTACTTC	CASSQGRDGRQQYF
TRBV4-1	TRBJ1-2	few	TRBD1	TGCGCCAGCAGCCAACGACAGGGGACCTATGGCTACACCTTC	CASSQRQGTYGYTF
TRBV20-1	TRBJ2-1	.	.	TGCAGTGCTAACCCAGGTGGAGTGTCTGGCTACAATGAGCAGTTCTTC	CSANPGGVSGYNEQFF
TRBV24-1	TRBJ2-3	.	.	TGTGCCACCAGTGATTTATTCCAAACAGATACGCAGTATTTT	CATSDLFQTDTQYF